This T cell receptor (beta chain) comes out of a study of PD-1 blockade in classical Hodgkin lymphoma (TCRdb year 2020). A note on the overall study: Nivolumab dosing was 3 mg/kg intravenously every 2 weeks, continuing until either disease progression or unacceptable toxicity. To define a peripheral blood immune signature of response to PD-1 blockade in classical Hodgkin lymphoma, the study combined TCR beta sequencing with CyTOF. Results and caveats for the whole study, not just this receptor: Baseline TCR diversity was reported to be lower in newly diagnosed patients than in healthy donors and to be lower still in relapsed/refractory patients. By C4D1, a significant rise was seen in CD4+ TCR diversity but not in CD8+ TCR diversity (p=0.0027 vs p=0.16), and the rise was most apparent among complete responders (p=0.02). Patients starting nivolumab less than 1 year after ASCT had lower diversity and were excluded from later analyses to avoid confounding by immune reconstitution. The study was restricted to a single clinical trial cohort, and the causes of repertoire differences, possibly disease activity or prior therapy, were left undefined. Trial patients achieving complete response had baseline diversity similar to newly diagnosed patients, whereas partial responders and progressors had significantly lower diversity.

Taken from cysteine to phenylalanine, the CDR3 has 12 residues. Left in the record is the CDR3 DNA by itself, 36 bases read in frame from the first base. Between the V and J ends, shortened by 3 bases and 7 bases respectively, the junction contains 7 bases. CDR1 and CDR2 were assigned from the germline V gene as ENHRY and SYGVKD. This clone was seen more than once but under ten times. Its target antigen remains unknown. One base away there is no much larger clone; base qualities are not given. The sample's time point label, decoded: cycle 1 day 1 (C1D1), immediately before nivolumab initiation. Every trial patient had relapsed following autologous stem cell transplantation, and prior brentuximab vedotin exposure was what differed among cohorts A, B and C. The trial cohort comprised some 60 patients with relapsed/refractory classical Hodgkin lymphoma whose best overall responses were complete response, partial response or progressive disease. Single-agent nivolumab was administered to trial patients in the multi-cohort phase II CheckMate 205 trial. An independent review committee assessed best overall response using the 2007 International Working Group response criteria. Trial PBMCs were collected just before the start of nivolumab (C1D1) and during therapy at cycle 2 day 1 and cycle 4 day 1. After peripheral blood was drawn into 8 mL Vacutainer Cell Preparation Tubes, PBMCs were isolated by centrifugation and then cryopreserved.

The Qiagen DNeasy kit was used to extract genomic DNA both from unsorted PBMCs and from the negatively selected CD4+ and CD8+ fractions. TCR beta CDR3 regions were amplified by immunoSEQ multiplex PCR using primers annealing to V and J segments. A synthetic immune receptor repertoire was used to minimize amplification bias, and any residual bias was removed computationally once sequencing was done. Regarding the original processing steps: Custom Python scripts were used to quantify repertoire diversity as the Shannon entropy index. Unsorted, CD4+ and CD8+ repertoires were examined separately, except in combined analyses, for which CD4+ and CD8+ sequences were merged in silico. Clonal expansion was defined as a frequency increase of at least 2-fold after treatment compared with C1D1, and clones undetected at baseline were assigned a pseudocount of 0.5. Clones with 0 or 1 copy at C1D1 were classified as singleton clones, and clones with 2 or more copies were classified as non-singleton clones. Clones expanded in unsorted samples were assigned a CD4+, CD8+ or unknown annotation through matching of protein sequences in sorted samples from the same patient. Wilcoxon tests were applied to paired samples to test diversity changes from C1D1 to C4D1. TCRdb limited this immuneACCESS table to in-frame rearrangements with V and J called. A share of clones is missing; checked studies link under half to unresolved V genes, and the rest is unexplained. D and trimming were read from the DNA, whereas the V and J calls and clone size are those reported in that table. Counted in this sample were about 24,000 clones; over 70% of them appeared once. The leading ten clones occupy 6% to 8.5% of the sample.

This sequence uses TRBV10-3 and TRBJ1-5; no confident D gene assignment can be made. Sequenced here: peripheral blood mononuclear cells (PBMCs), sampled at baseline. The clonotype originates from a human donor with classical Hodgkin lymphoma. The nucleotide sequence is given as TGTGCCATCAGTGAAAAGAACCAGCCCCAGCATTTT. Its protein product is CAISEKNQPQHF.